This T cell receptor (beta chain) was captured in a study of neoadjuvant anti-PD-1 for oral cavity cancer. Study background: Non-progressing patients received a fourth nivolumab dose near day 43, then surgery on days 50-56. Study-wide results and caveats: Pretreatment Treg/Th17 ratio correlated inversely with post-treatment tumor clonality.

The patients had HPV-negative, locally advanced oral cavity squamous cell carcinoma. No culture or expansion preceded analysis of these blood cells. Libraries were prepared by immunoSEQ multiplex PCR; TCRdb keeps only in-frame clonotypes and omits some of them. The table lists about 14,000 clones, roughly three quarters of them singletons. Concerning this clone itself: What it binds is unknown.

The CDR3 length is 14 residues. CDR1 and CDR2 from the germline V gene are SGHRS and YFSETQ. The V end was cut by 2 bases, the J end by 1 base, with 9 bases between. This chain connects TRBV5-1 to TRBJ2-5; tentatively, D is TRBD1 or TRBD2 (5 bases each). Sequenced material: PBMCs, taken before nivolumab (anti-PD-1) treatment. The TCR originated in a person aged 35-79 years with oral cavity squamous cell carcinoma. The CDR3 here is CASSLGTAQETQYF. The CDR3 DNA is TGCGCCAGCAGCTTAGGGACCGCCCAAGAGACCCAGTACTTC.